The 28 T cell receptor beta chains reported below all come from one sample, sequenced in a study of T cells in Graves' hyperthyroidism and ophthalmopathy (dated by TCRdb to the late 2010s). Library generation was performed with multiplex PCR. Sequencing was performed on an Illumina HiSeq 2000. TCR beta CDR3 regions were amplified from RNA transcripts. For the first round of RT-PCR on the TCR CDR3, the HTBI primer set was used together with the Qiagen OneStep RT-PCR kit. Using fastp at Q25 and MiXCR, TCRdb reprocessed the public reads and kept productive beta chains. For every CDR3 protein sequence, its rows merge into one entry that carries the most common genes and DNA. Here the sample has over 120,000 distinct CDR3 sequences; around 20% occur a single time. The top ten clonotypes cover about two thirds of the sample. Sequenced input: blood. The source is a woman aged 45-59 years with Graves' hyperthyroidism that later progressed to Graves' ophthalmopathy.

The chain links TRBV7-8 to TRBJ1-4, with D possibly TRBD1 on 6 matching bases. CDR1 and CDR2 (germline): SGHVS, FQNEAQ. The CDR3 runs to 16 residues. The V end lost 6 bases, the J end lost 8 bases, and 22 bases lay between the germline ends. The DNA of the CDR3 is TGTGCCAGCAGTGAACCTCCGGGACACGAGAGGGAAAAACTGTTTTTT. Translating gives CASSEPPGHEREKLFF.

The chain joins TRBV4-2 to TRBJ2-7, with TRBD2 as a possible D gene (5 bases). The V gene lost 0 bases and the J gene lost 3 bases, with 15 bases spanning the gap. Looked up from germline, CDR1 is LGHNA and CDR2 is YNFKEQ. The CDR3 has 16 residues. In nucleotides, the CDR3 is TGTGCCAGCAGCCAAGATACCGTCAGGCGGGTCTACGAGCAGTACTTC. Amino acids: CASSQDTVRRVYEQYF.

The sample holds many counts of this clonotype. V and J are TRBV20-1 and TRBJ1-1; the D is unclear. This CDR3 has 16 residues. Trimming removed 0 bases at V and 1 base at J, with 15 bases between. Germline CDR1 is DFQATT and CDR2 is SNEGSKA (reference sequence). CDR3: CSARDRRGRPNTEAFF. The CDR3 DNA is TGCAGTGCTAGAGATCGACGTGGGAGACCGAACACTGAAGCTTTCTTT.

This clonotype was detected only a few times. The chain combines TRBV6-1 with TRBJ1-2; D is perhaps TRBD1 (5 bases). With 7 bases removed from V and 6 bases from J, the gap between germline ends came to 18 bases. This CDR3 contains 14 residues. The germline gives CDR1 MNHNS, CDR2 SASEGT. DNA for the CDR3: TGTGCCAGCACCCCTATGGTCAGGGCGGATGGCTACACCTTC. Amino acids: CASTPMVRADGYTF.

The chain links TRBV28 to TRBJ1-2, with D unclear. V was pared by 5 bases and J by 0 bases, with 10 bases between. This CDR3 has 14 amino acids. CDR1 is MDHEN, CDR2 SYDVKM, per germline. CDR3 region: CASSVGRSNYGYTF. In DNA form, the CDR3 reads TGTGCCAGCAGTGTCGGAAGGTCTAACTATGGCTACACCTTC.

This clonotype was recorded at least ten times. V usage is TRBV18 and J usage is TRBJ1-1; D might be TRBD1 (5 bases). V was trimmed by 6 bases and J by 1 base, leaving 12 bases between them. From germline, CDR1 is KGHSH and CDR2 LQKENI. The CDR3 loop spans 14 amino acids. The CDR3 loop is CASSRRDRNTEAFF. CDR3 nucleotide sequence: TGTGCCAGCTCCCGGCGGGACCGGAACACTGAAGCTTTCTTT.

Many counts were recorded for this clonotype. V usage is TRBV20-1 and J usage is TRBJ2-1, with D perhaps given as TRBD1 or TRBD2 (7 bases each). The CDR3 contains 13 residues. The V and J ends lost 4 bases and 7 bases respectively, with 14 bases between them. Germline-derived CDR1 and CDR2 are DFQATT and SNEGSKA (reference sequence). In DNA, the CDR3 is TGCAGTGCTACAGGGGGGGGATATAATGAGCAGTTCTTC. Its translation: CSATGGGYNEQFF.

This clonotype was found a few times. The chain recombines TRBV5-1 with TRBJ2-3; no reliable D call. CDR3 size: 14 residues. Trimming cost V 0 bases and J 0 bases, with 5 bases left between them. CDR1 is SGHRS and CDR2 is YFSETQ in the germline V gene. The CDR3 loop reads CASSLGHSTDTQYF. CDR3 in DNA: TGCGCCAGCAGCTTGGGCCATAGCACAGATACGCAGTATTTT.

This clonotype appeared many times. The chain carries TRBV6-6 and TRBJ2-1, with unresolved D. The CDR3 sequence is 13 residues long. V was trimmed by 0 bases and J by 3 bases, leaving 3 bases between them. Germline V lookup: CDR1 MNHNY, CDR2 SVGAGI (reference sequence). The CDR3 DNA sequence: TGTGCCAGCAGTTACTCGAACTACAATGAGCAGTTCTTC. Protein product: CASSYSNYNEQFF.

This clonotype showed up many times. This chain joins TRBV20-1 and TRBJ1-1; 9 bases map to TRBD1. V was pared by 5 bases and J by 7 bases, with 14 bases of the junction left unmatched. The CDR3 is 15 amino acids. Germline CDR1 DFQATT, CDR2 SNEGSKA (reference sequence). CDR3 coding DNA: TGCAGTGCTTTCCTCCGGGACAGGGCCTTAGGTGAAGCTTTCTTT. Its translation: CSAFLRDRALGEAFF.

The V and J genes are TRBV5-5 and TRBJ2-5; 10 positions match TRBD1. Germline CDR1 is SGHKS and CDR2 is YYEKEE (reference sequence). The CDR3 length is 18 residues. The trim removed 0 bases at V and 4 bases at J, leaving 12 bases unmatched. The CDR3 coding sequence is TGTGCCAGCAGCTTGGTCCTCGGACGGACAGGGGGAGGAGAGACCCAGTACTTC. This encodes CASSLVLGRTGGGETQYF.

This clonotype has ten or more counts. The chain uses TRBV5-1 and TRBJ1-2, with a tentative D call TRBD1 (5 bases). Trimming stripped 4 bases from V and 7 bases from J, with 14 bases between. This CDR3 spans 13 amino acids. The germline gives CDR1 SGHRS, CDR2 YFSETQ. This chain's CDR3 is CASSLGRAGGYTF. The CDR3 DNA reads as TGCGCCAGCAGCCTGGGCAGGGCTGGTGGCTACACCTTC. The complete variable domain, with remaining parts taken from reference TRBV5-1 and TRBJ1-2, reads KAGVTQTPRYLIKTRGQQVTLSCSPISGHRSVSWYQQTPGQGLQFLFEYFSETQRNKGNFPGRFSGRQFSNSRSEMNVSTLELGDSALYLCASSLGRAGGYTFGSGTRLTVV.

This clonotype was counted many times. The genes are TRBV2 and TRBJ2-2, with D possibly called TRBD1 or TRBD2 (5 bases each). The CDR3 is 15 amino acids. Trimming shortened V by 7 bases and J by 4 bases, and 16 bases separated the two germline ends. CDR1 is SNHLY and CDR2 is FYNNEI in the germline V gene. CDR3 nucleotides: TGTGCCAGCACCCTCACGGGGACGATCACCGGGGAGCTGTTTTTT. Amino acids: CASTLTGTITGELFF.

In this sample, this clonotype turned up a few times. The CDR3: CASSKAASSNYGYTF. In DNA, the CDR3 is TGTGCCAGTAGTAAGGCTGCAAGTTCTAACTATGGCTACACCTTC. This chain links TRBV19 with TRBJ1-2; unclear D gene. Trimming shortened V by 4 bases and J by 0 bases, and 12 bases separated the two germline ends. The CDR3 length is 15 residues. The germline V gene encodes CDR1 LNHDA and CDR2 SQIVND (reference sequence). Together with reference TRBV19 and TRBJ1-2, the CDR3 gives the full variable domain: DGGITQSPKYLFRKEGQNVTLSCEQNLNHDAMYWYRQDPGQGLRLIYYSQIVNDFQKGDIAEGYSVSREKKESFPLTVTSAQKNPTAFYLCASSKAASSNYGYTFGSGTRLTVV.

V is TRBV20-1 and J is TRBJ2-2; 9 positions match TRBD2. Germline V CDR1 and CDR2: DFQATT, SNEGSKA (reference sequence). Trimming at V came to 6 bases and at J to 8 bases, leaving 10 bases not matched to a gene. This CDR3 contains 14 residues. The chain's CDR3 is CSANSGSGQGELFF. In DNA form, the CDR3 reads TGCAGTGCCAATAGCGGGAGCGGCCAAGGGGAGCTGTTTTTT.

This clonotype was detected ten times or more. The CDR3, as DNA: TGTGCCAGCAGTAAGCCGACAGGGGATTTTTACGAGCAGTACTTC. Amino acids: CASSKPTGDFYEQYF. The chain recombines TRBV28 with TRBJ2-7, with 8 bases matching TRBD1. Germline assignment: CDR1 MDHEN and CDR2 SYDVKM. The CDR3 totals 15 residues. After removal of 5 bases from V and 4 bases from J, the junction contained 10 bases not matched to a gene.

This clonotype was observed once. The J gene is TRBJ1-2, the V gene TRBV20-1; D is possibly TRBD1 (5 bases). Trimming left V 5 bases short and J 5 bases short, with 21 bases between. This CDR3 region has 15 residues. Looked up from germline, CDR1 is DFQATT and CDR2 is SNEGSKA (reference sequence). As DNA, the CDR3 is TGCAGTGCTCGCGGAGGGGACCCCGGAGGGTATGGCTACACCTTC. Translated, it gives CSARGGDPGGYGYTF.

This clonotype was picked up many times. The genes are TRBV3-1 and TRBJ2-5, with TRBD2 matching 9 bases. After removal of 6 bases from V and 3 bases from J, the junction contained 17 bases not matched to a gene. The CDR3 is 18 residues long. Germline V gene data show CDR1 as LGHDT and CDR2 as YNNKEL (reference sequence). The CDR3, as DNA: TGTGCCAGCAGTCCCGGGGCTAGCGGGACATCATGGGAAGAGACCCAGTACTTC. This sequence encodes CASSPGASGTSWEETQYF.

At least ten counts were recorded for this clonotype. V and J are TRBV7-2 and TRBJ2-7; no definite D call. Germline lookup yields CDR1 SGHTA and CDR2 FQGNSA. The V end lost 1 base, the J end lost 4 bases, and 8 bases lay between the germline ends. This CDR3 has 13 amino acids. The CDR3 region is CASSLGRYYEQYF. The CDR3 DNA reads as TGTGCCAGCAGCTTAGGCAGGTATTACGAGCAGTACTTC.

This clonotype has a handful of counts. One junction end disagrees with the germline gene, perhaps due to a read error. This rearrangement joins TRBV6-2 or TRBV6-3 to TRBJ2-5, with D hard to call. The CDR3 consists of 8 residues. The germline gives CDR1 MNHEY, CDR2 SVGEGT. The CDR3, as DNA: TGTGCCAGCAGTCCGCCGGACTTC. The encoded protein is CASSPPDF.

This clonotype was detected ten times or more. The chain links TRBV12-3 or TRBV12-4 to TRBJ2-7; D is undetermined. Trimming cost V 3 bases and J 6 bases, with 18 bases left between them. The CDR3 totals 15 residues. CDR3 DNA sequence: TGTGCCAGCAGTTTTGCCCGGGCCCCTCGATCCGAGCAGTACTTC. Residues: CASSFARAPRSEQYF.

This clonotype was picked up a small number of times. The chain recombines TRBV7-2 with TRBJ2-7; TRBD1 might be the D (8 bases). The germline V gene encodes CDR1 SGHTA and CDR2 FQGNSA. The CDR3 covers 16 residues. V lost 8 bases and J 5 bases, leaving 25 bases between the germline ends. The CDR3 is CASGHGVNRGGNEQYF. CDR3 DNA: TGTGCCAGCGGCCACGGCGTGAACAGGGGGGGGAACGAGCAGTACTTC. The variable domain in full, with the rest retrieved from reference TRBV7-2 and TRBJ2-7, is GAGVSQSPSNKVTEKGKDVELRCDPISGHTALYWYRQSLGQGLEFLIYFQGNSAPDKSGLPSDRFSAERTGGSVSTLTIQRTQQEDSAVYLCASGHGVNRGGNEQYFGPGTRLTVT.

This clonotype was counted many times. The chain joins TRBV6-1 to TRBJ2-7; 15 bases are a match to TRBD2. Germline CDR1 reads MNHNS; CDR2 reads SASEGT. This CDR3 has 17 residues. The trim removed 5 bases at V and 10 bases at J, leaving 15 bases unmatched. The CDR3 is CASSSYRTSGRAGDQYF. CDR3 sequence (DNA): TGTGCCAGCAGTTCCTACCGGACTAGCGGGAGGGCCGGGGATCAGTACTTC.

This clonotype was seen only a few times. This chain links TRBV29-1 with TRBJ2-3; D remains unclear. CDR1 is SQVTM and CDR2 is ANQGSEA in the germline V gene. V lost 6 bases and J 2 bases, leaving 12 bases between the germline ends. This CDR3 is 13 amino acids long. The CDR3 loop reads CSVSRRFTDTQYF. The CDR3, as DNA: TGCAGCGTCAGCAGGCGGTTCACAGATACGCAGTATTTT.

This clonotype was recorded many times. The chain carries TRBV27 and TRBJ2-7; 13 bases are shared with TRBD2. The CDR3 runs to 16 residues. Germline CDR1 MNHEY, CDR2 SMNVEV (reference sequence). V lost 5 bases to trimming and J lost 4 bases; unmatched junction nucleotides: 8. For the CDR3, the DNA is TGTGCCAGCAGTACCCGGACTAGCGGGAGACCATACGAGCAGTACTTC. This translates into CASSTRTSGRPYEQYF.

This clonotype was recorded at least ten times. The CDR3 DNA is TGTGCCAGCAGTTTCGGACTCAAGGGAGAGCAGTACTTC. Residues: CASSFGLKGEQYF. V and J are TRBV12-3 or TRBV12-4 and TRBJ2-7; D is possibly TRBD2 (5 bases). V lost 3 bases and J 7 bases, leaving 13 bases between the germline ends. The CDR3 totals 13 residues.

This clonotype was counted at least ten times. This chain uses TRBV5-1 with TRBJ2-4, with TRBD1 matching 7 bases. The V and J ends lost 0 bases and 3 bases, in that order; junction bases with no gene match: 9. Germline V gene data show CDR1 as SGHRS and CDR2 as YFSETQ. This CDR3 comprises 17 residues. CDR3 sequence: CASSLDTGAGGKNIQYF. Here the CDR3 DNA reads TGCGCCAGCAGCTTGGATACAGGGGCTGGAGGCAAAAACATTCAGTACTTC.

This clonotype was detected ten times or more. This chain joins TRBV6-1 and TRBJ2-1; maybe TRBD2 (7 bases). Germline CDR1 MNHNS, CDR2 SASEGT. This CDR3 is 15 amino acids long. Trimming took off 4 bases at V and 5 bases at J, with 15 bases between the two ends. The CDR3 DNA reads TGTGCCAGCAGTGGGGCGGCGGGGGCAAACAATGAGCAGTTCTTC. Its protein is CASSGAAGANNEQFF.